This TCR beta chain was recorded in a study of graft-versus-host responses after intestinal transplantation. A note on this clone: Its antigen is as yet unknown.

The trim removed 5 bases at V and 8 bases at J, leaving 13 bases unmatched. CDR1 SGHAT and CDR2 FQNNGV come from the germline V gene. The CDR3 totals 16 residues. Assay used: immunoSEQ multiplex PCR; TCRdb lists only in-frame clones, some missing. This sample has about 82,000 clones; approximately 89% occur once, and the top ten carry 0.3% to 0.35%. The receptor comes from a human donor who was the organ donor for an intestinal transplant. V and J are TRBV11-2 and TRBJ2-1; 9 bases are shared with TRBD2. This material consisted of unstimulated CD4+ T cells sorted from spleen or lymph node cells, taken before transplant. As DNA, the CDR3 is TGTGCCAGCAGCCGCCGCGGGGCGGGGGGGCCGGATGAGCAGTTCTTC. Encoded protein: CASSRRGAGGPDEQFF.